These 13 T cell receptor beta chains originate from one sample sequenced in a study of vaccination and CD4 T cells after COVID-19. For these TCRs, the target antigens are not known. Regarding treatment: roughly ten-day PBMC culture with coronavirus spike peptide pools or control peptides (ViraFEST assay). The Oncomine TCR Beta short-read assay was what sequenced the DNA obtained from cultured CD4+ T cells. Via MiXCR, TCRdb re-called the PCR reads, giving one row per CDR3 protein. The sample carries about 27,000 distinct CDR3 sequences, approximately 66% recorded once. The specimen was CD4+ T cells from blood, cultured in vitro, collected after SARS-CoV-2 vaccination. The receptors originated from a human donor who received a COVID-19 vaccine.

The rearrangement uses TRBV19 and TRBJ2-4; 9 nucleotides align to TRBD1. The junction had 9 bases not matched to a gene; V was cut back by 9 bases and J by 9 bases. This CDR3 comprises 13 residues. Germline-derived CDR1 and CDR2 are LNHDA and SQIVND (reference sequence). CDR3 in DNA: TGTGCCAGCGGCCGGGACAGGGACGCCATTCAGTACTTC. Its protein is CASGRDRDAIQYF.

This clonotype was picked up a small number of times. The V call is TRBV19, the J call TRBJ1-2, with D hard to call. This CDR3 region has 13 residues. Trimming shortened V by 6 bases and J by 4 bases, and 12 bases separated the two germline ends. Per germline, CDR1 LNHDA and CDR2 SQIVND (reference sequence). CDR3 amino acids: CASRSGGGYGYTF. DNA for the CDR3: TGTGCCAGTAGGTCAGGCGGTGGCTATGGCTACACCTTC.

V gene TRBV6-1 combines with J gene TRBJ2-1, with TRBD1 matching 7 bases. The germline V gene has CDR1 MNHNS and CDR2 SASEGT. V shed 6 bases and J 0 bases; nucleotides not matched to a gene: 5. The CDR3 length is 15 residues. CDR3 nucleotide sequence: TGTGCCAGCAGAAATGACAGGGTCTCCTACAATGAGCAGTTCTTC. Translation: CASRNDRVSYNEQFF.

The chain uses TRBV28 and TRBJ1-6; no clear D. The V and J ends lost 10 bases and 7 bases respectively, with 11 bases between them. The germline gives CDR1 MDHEN, CDR2 SYDVKM. This CDR3 comprises 12 residues. This CDR3 reads CATASGNSPLHF. The CDR3, as DNA: TGTGCCACCGCCTCGGGGAATTCACCCCTCCACTTT.

The chain joins TRBV5-1 to TRBJ2-7; TRBD1 agrees at 10 bases. V was clipped by 5 bases and J by 10 bases; unmatched bases: 15. In germline, CDR1 is SGHRS, CDR2 YFSETQ. The CDR3 sequence is 15 residues long. CDR3 loop: CASSQDPGQGIGQYF. CDR3 in DNA: TGCGCCAGCAGTCAGGATCCGGGACAGGGGATAGGACAGTACTTC. Looking up the rest from reference TRBV5-1 and TRBJ2-7 gives the full variable domain: KAGVTQTPRYLIKTRGQQVTLSCSPISGHRSVSWYQQTPGQGLQFLFEYFSETQRNKGNFPGRFSGRQFSNSRSEMNVSTLELGDSALYLCASSQDPGQGIGQYFGPGTRLTVT.

The rearrangement joins TRBV5-1 to TRBJ1-2, with TRBD1 as a possible D gene (6 bases). This CDR3 is 18 amino acids long. The ends were cut back, 3 bases at V and 0 bases at J, with 21 bases in the middle. CDR1 is SGHRS, CDR2 YFSETQ, per germline. The CDR3 region has the DNA TGCGCCAGCAGCTCTGGCCCGGGGGGCCTAACCACTAACTATGGCTACACCTTC. Translated, it gives CASSSGPGGLTTNYGYTF.

The chain employs TRBV11-2 and TRBJ2-2; 7 bases align to TRBD1. This CDR3 is 14 amino acids long. From germline, CDR1 is SGHAT and CDR2 FQNNGV. V was pared by 1 base and J by 4 bases, with 0 bases of the junction left unmatched. This chain's CDR3 is CASSLGQGTGELFF. For the CDR3, the DNA is TGTGCCAGCAGCTTAGGACAGGGCACCGGGGAGCTGTTTTTT.

This clonotype ranks as medium-sized. The chain links TRBV4-2 to TRBJ1-1; a weak D match, TRBD1 (5 bases). Trimming took off 0 bases at V and 4 bases at J, with 12 bases between the two ends. Germline V gene sequence: CDR1 LGHNA, CDR2 YNFKEQ. The CDR3 is 15 amino acids. CDR3 sequence (DNA): TGTGCCAGCAGCCAAGATTTGTTAAGGGGCACTGAAGCTTTCTTT. It is translated as CASSQDLLRGTEAFF.

The chain carries TRBV2 and TRBJ1-2; D may be TRBD1 (6 bases). This CDR3 region has 17 residues. Germline CDR1 and CDR2: SNHLY and FYNNEI. Trimming pared 7 bases from V and 4 bases from J, leaving 25 bases between. The CDR3: CASIPRGGSNSIYGYTF. CDR3 bases: TGTGCCAGCATCCCAAGGGGGGGTTCCAATTCGATCTATGGCTACACCTTC.

The chain joins TRBV5-1 to TRBJ1-2, with 9 positions matching TRBD1. CDR1 and CDR2 from the germline V gene are SGHRS and YFSETQ. CDR3 length: 13 residues. Trimming removed 2 bases from V and 6 bases from J; junction bases left unmatched: 2. This CDR3 is CASSLNRGHGYTF. The CDR3 nucleotides read TGCGCCAGCAGCTTAAACAGGGGGCATGGCTACACCTTC.

The chain employs TRBV19 and TRBJ2-1; 10 positions agree with TRBD2. V lost 7 bases and J lost 5; bases outside the gene matches: 20. The CDR3 totals 19 residues. Germline CDR1 LNHDA, CDR2 SQIVND (reference sequence). The CDR3 region has the DNA TGTGCCAGTAAAACACAGTATCGGGTGAGCGGGGGGGCCCACAATGAGCAGTTCTTC. Translating it yields CASKTQYRVSGGAHNEQFF.

The J gene is TRBJ2-7, the V gene TRBV7-7, with a possible D match to TRBD1 (5 bases). Matching the DNA end better, TRBJ2-5 makes the J call doubtful. In germline, CDR1 is SSHAT, CDR2 FNYEAQ (reference sequence). The CDR3 totals 13 residues. In DNA, the CDR3 is TGTGCCAGCAGCCTAGACAGACAAGAGACCCAGTACTTC. Protein: CASSLDRQETQYF.

The V and J genes are TRBV18 and TRBJ2-3; perhaps D is TRBD1 or TRBD2 (6 bases each). Trimming pared 6 bases from V and 0 bases from J, leaving 19 bases between. Germline V gene data show CDR1 as KGHSH and CDR2 as LQKENI. This CDR3 contains 17 residues. CDR3 sequence reads: CASSPRERGASTDTQYF. CDR3 DNA: TGTGCCAGCTCGCCTCGGGAGAGGGGGGCCAGCACAGATACGCAGTATTTT.